This passage covers 31 T cell receptor beta chains from one sample sequenced in a study of blood T cell repertoires in COVID-19. Some clones are missing from TCRdb's copy, which holds only in-frame ones; the method was immunoSEQ multiplex PCR. The top ten clones hold roughly 13% of a sample with some 96,000 clones, more than 75% of them seen once. The sample consisted of peripheral blood. Receptor source: a human donor in a cohort sampled during active COVID-19.

The genes are TRBV11-3 and TRBJ2-7; the match to TRBD1 covers 9 bases. Germline CDR1 is SGHNT and CDR2 is YENEEA. This CDR3 has 19 amino acids. The V gene end was trimmed by 1 base and the J gene end by 9 bases; junction bases not matched to a gene: 22. CDR3 sequence (DNA): TGTGCCAGCAGCTTAGTCGGCCGGGACAGGGAAACAAAACGACGACGGCAGTACTTC. Translating it yields CASSLVGRDRETKRRRQYF.

The table lists this clone with a few counts. V usage is TRBV7-2 and J usage is TRBJ2-5; TRBD2 matches at 12 bases. This CDR3 contains 16 residues. The J segment lost 9 bases and the V segment lost 5 bases, leaving 13 bases of the junction unmatched. Germline CDR1 and CDR2: SGHTA and FQGNSA. DNA for the CDR3: TGTGCCAGCAGCACGACTAGCGGGGGTCCTGTTGGGGCCCAGTACTTC. It codes for CASSTTSGGPVGAQYF. Supplemented by reference TRBV7-2 and TRBJ2-5, the full variable domain reads GAGVSQSPSNKVTEKGKDVELRCDPISGHTALYWYRQSLGQGLEFLIYFQGNSAPDKSGLPSDRFSAERTGGSVSTLTIQRTQQEDSAVYLCASSTTSGGPVGAQYFGPGTRLLVL.

This clone has just a few counts. This chain links TRBV6-2 or TRBV6-3 with TRBJ1-6, with D hard to call. The CDR3 sequence is 13 residues long. The germline V and J ends were trimmed by 6 bases and 7 bases, with 10 bases remaining between them. Germline V gene data show CDR1 as MNHEY and CDR2 as SVGEGT. CDR3 nucleotide sequence: TGTGCCAGCAGCCCAGAACAGAATTCACCCCTCCACTTT. Amino acids: CASSPEQNSPLHF.

The chain carries TRBV4-1 and TRBJ2-1; 8 nucleotides align to TRBD2. Losses at the gene ends were 0 bases for V and 2 bases for J; bases not matched to a gene: 6. The germline V gene has CDR1 MGHRA and CDR2 YSYEKL. The CDR3 extends over 17 amino acids. DNA for the CDR3: TGCGCCAGCAGCCAAGACCGAAGCGGGGGAACCTACAATGAGCAGTTCTTC. Its protein product is CASSQDRSGGTYNEQFF.

The CDR3 region is CASSLRETQYF. The DNA for the CDR3 is TGTGCCAGCAGCCTCAGGGAGACCCAGTACTTC. This chain uses TRBV6-5 with TRBJ2-5; no definite D call. Germline-derived CDR1 and CDR2 are MNHEY and SVGAGI. The CDR3 contains 11 residues. V lost 6 bases to trimming and J lost 5 bases, with 7 bases between them.

This clone was detected a few times. The gene calls are TRBV3-1 (or the pseudogene TRBV3-2) and TRBJ2-2, with D maybe TRBD1 (6 bases). This CDR3 spans 11 amino acids. Deletions cut 4 bases from V and 9 bases from J, with 6 bases between. Germline V CDR1 and CDR2: LGHDT, YNNKEL (reference sequence). The CDR3 region is CASSRGRELFF. The CDR3 bases are TGTGCCAGCAGCCGGGGGCGGGAGCTGTTTTTT.

This sequence joins TRBV7-2 and TRBJ1-2; tentative D call: TRBD1 (6 bases). Trimming pared 5 bases from V and 4 bases from J, leaving 17 bases between. The CDR3 totals 15 residues. Germline values: CDR1 SGHTA, CDR2 FQGNSA. Here the CDR3 reads CASSSRRGGGYGYTF. The CDR3, as DNA: TGTGCCAGCAGCAGCAGACGAGGGGGGGGCTATGGCTACACCTTC.

The J gene is TRBJ2-2, the V gene TRBV7-6, with D tentatively TRBD1 (6 bases). This CDR3 contains 16 residues. Trimming removed 5 bases from V and 1 base from J, with 14 bases in between. Germline V gene data show CDR1 as SGHVS and CDR2 as FNYEAQ. In DNA form, the CDR3 reads TGTGCCAGCAGCCCCCTGACAGGACAGAACACCGGGGAGCTGTTTTTT. Protein: CASSPLTGQNTGELFF.

The chain combines TRBV5-1 with TRBJ2-7; tentatively, D is TRBD1 (5 bases). There are 14 residues in the CDR3. Germline loops: CDR1 SGHRS, CDR2 YFSETQ. Trimming removed 7 bases from V and 6 bases from J, with 20 bases in between. The CDR3 here is CASAEGVPGGEQYF. The CDR3 DNA reads TGCGCCAGCGCGGAAGGGGTGCCGGGCGGCGAGCAGTACTTC. Full variable domain (outside the CDR3, taken from reference TRBV5-1 and TRBJ2-7): KAGVTQTPRYLIKTRGQQVTLSCSPISGHRSVSWYQQTPGQGLQFLFEYFSETQRNKGNFPGRFSGRQFSNSRSEMNVSTLELGDSALYLCASAEGVPGGEQYFGPGTRLTVT.

The genes are TRBV7-2 and TRBJ2-1; 9 positions agree with TRBD1. CDR1 SGHTA and CDR2 FQGNSA come from the germline V gene. The V and J ends lost 2 bases and 8 bases, in that order; junction bases with no gene match: 10. The CDR3 has 16 residues. The CDR3 nucleotides are TGTGCCAGCAGCTTAATGCTGGGACAGGGTCCAGATGAGCAGTTCTTC. Encoded protein: CASSLMLGQGPDEQFF.

J is TRBJ2-7 and V is TRBV27; 7 positions agree with TRBD1. V lost 8 bases, J lost 3 bases, and 4 bases stayed unmatched. The CDR3 contains 12 residues. Per germline, CDR1 MNHEY and CDR2 SMNVEV (reference sequence). The CDR3, as DNA: TGTGCCAGCGGCGACAGGGTCTACGAGCAGTACTTC. Protein product: CASGDRVYEQYF.

The chain employs TRBV6-5 and TRBJ1-4, with TRBD1 identical over 11 bases. This CDR3 comprises 16 residues. Germline V gene lookup returns CDR1 MNHEY and CDR2 SVGAGI. V lost 4 bases to trimming and J lost 8 bases; unmatched junction nucleotides: 9. In nucleotides, the CDR3 is TGTGCCAGCAGTTTACGGACAGGGGGCTCGGAAGAAAAACTGTTTTTT. Its translation is CASSLRTGGSEEKLFF.

V is TRBV28 and J is TRBJ2-6; TRBD2 might be the D (6 bases). This CDR3 comprises 16 residues. The germline V gene encodes CDR1 MDHEN and CDR2 SYDVKM. The V gene lost 2 bases and the J gene lost 2 bases, with 10 bases spanning the gap. The DNA for the CDR3 is TGTGCCAGCAGTTTAGCCCGGGGGACTGGGGCCAACGTCCTGACTTTC. It is translated as CASSLARGTGANVLTF.

The chain employs TRBV18 and TRBJ2-7; 8 nucleotides match TRBD1. Germline V lookup: CDR1 KGHSH, CDR2 LQKENI. The CDR3 consists of 12 residues. Unmatched junction bases numbered 3, after V lost 5 bases and J lost 6 bases. CDR3 in DNA: TGTGCCAGCTCATCAACAGGGGGCGAGCAGTACTTC. Translation gives CASSSTGGEQYF.

This clone was detected once. The chain joins TRBV5-1 to TRBJ1-3, with unresolved D. Germline V gives CDR1 SGHRS, CDR2 YFSETQ. Trimming left V 2 bases short and J 0 bases short, with 6 bases between. The CDR3 has 14 amino acids. CDR3 protein: CASSLTSSGNTIYF. The DNA of the CDR3 is TGCGCCAGCAGCTTAACGAGCTCTGGAAACACCATATATTTT.

The CDR3 sequence is CASSPLLEAFF. CDR3 coding DNA: TGTGCCAGCAGTCCCCTACTTGAAGCTTTCTTT. V is TRBV12-3 or TRBV12-4 and J is TRBJ1-1; unclear D gene. The V end lost 5 bases, the J end lost 7 bases, and 8 bases lay between the germline ends. The CDR3 is 11 residues long.

This sequence joins TRBV5-4 and TRBJ1-1; 7 positions agree with TRBD1. Germline V gene lookup returns CDR1 SGHNT and CDR2 YYREEE (reference sequence). There are 15 residues in the CDR3. V trimming: 0 bases; J trimming: 2 bases; junction bases outside the gene matches: 4. The CDR3 spells CASSLVDRANTEAFF. The CDR3 nucleotides read TGTGCCAGCAGCTTGGTAGACAGGGCAAACACTGAAGCTTTCTTT.

The chain couples TRBV20-1 to TRBJ1-5, with 9 positions matching TRBD1. CDR1 and CDR2 (germline): DFQATT, SNEGSKA (reference sequence). This CDR3 contains 13 residues. J was trimmed by 7 bases and V by 3 bases; bases with no gene match: 4. The CDR3 sequence is CSASGTGYQPQHF. CDR3 coding DNA: TGCAGTGCTAGTGGGACAGGGTACCAGCCCCAGCATTTT.

The chain has TRBV7-2 and TRBJ2-5; 13 positions match TRBD2. J lost 5 bases, V lost 5 bases, and 8 bases had no gene match. Germline assignment: CDR1 SGHTA and CDR2 FQGNSA. This CDR3 contains 16 residues. CDR3 amino acids: CASSLQLAGGLETQYF. The CDR3 DNA follows: TGTGCCAGCAGCCTACAACTAGCGGGAGGGCTGGAGACCCAGTACTTC.

J is TRBJ2-7 and V is TRBV18; 8 nucleotides line up with TRBD1. V lost 3 bases to trimming and J lost 2 bases; unmatched junction nucleotides: 6. The germline gives CDR1 KGHSH, CDR2 LQKENI. This CDR3 spans 15 amino acids. CDR3 nucleotides: TGTGCCAGCTCACCTATGGGACAGGAGACCTACGAGCAGTACTTC. Its protein product is CASSPMGQETYEQYF.

This chain connects TRBV5-1 to TRBJ2-7; D is unresolved. Germline V gives CDR1 SGHRS, CDR2 YFSETQ. This CDR3 has 16 residues. The V and J ends lost 2 bases and 2 bases respectively, with 17 bases between them. CDR3 in amino acids: CASSFFPIEDTYEQYF. The CDR3 bases are TGCGCCAGCAGCTTCTTTCCGATCGAAGACACCTACGAGCAGTACTTC.

CDR3 region: CASRARTGTEQYF. The CDR3 DNA reads TGTGCCAGTAGAGCCCGGACAGGGACCGAGCAGTACTTC. J is TRBJ2-7 and V is TRBV19; 8 nucleotides align to TRBD1. After removal of 6 bases from V and 6 bases from J, the junction contained 7 bases not matched to a gene. The CDR3 is 13 amino acids. Germline CDR1 is LNHDA and CDR2 is SQIVND (reference sequence).

J is TRBJ1-4 and V is TRBV19, with D maybe TRBD1 (6 bases). V lost 5 bases and J lost 2, with 12 bases in between. The CDR3 spans 15 residues. CDR1 and CDR2 from the germline V gene are LNHDA and SQIVND (reference sequence). For the CDR3, the DNA is TGTGCCAGTAGTCCCAGGGGTGGCACTAATGAAAAACTGTTTTTT. Translation gives CASSPRGGTNEKLFF.

This sequence joins TRBV11-2 and TRBJ2-3; D remains ambiguous. Trimming stripped 5 bases from V and 6 bases from J, with 6 bases between. The CDR3 has 11 amino acids. Germline V gene data show CDR1 as SGHAT and CDR2 as FQNNGV. The CDR3 protein is CASSRRDTQYF. The CDR3 DNA reads as TGTGCCAGCAGCCGCCGGGATACGCAGTATTTT.

This chain uses TRBV18 with TRBJ2-1, with TRBD1 identical over 7 bases. With 3 bases clipped from V and 4 bases from J, the junction kept 6 bases outside the gene matches. CDR3 size: 15 residues. Germline-derived CDR1 and CDR2 are KGHSH and LQKENI. The CDR3 sequence: CASSPGDRSYNEQFF. The CDR3 DNA is TGTGCCAGCTCACCGGGGGACAGAAGTTACAATGAGCAGTTCTTC.

The rearrangement joins TRBV4-3 to TRBJ2-2; 10 bases are shared with TRBD1. V lost 5 bases to trimming and J lost 6 bases; unmatched junction nucleotides: 12. The V gene's germline CDR1 is LGHNA and CDR2 YSLEER. The CDR3 runs to 17 residues. CDR3 amino acids: CASSEIRGQGVSGELFF. CDR3 coding DNA: TGCGCCAGCAGCGAAATCAGAGGACAGGGGGTATCCGGGGAGCTGTTTTTT.

The V and J genes are TRBV18 and TRBJ1-4; 7 bases fit TRBD1. Germline CDR1 and CDR2: KGHSH and LQKENI. V was pared by 4 bases and J by 6 bases, with 8 bases of the junction left unmatched. This CDR3 is 15 amino acids long. CDR3 in DNA: TGTGCCAGCTCACGCAACAGGGGTTCCGATGAAAAACTGTTTTTT. Residues: CASSRNRGSDEKLFF.

This chain links TRBV7-8 with TRBJ1-1, with unresolved D. Germline-derived CDR1 and CDR2 are SGHVS and FQNEAQ. The CDR3 has 17 residues. The germline V and J ends were trimmed by 5 bases and 1 base, with 20 bases remaining between them. The CDR3 spells CASSPWRVSRQNTEAFF. The CDR3 nucleotides are TGTGCCAGCAGCCCCTGGAGGGTCAGCCGGCAGAACACTGAAGCTTTCTTT.

This clone was seen a few times. The chain combines TRBV7-9 with TRBJ1-2; D is possibly TRBD1 (6 bases). Germline V gene data show CDR1 as SEHNR and CDR2 as FQNEAQ (reference sequence). V lost 7 bases, J lost 0 bases, and 9 bases lay in between. CDR3 length equals 13 residues. This chain's CDR3 is CASNRDTNYGYTF. CDR3 sequence (DNA): TGTGCCAGCAACCGGGACACTAACTATGGCTACACCTTC.

This rearrangement joins TRBV5-1 to TRBJ2-1; a weak D match, TRBD1 (6 bases). CDR1 and CDR2 from the germline V gene are SGHRS and YFSETQ. This CDR3 region has 16 residues. V was trimmed by 0 bases and J by 2 bases, leaving 12 bases between them. The CDR3 DNA reads as TGCGCCAGCAGCTTGGCTCAGGGGCCTGCCTACAATGAGCAGTTCTTC. Amino acids: CASSLAQGPAYNEQFF.

The CDR3: CASSDQGQGAKNIQYF. In nucleotides, the CDR3 is TGTGCCAGCAGTGACCAGGGACAGGGTGCCAAAAACATTCAGTACTTC. The chain is built from TRBV25-1 and TRBJ2-4; 9 bases map to TRBD1. J was trimmed by 1 base and V by 3 bases; bases with no gene match: 4. The CDR3 has 16 amino acids. From germline, CDR1 is MGHDK and CDR2 SYGVNS.